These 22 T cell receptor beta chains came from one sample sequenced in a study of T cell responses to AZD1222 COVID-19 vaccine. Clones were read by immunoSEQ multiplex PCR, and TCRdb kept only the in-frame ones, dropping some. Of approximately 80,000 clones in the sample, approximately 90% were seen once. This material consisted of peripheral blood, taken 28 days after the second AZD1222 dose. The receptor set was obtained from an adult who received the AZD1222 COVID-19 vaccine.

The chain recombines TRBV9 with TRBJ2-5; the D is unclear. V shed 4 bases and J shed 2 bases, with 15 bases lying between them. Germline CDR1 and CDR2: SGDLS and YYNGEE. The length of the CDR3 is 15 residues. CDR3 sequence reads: CASSHGGGNQETQYF. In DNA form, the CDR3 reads TGTGCCAGCAGCCATGGTGGTGGGAATCAAGAGACCCAGTACTTC.

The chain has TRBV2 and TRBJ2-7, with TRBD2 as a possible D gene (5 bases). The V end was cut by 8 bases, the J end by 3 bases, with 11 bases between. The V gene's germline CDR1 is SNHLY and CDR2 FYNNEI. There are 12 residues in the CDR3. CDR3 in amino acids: CASGSVNYEQYF. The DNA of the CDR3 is TGTGCCAGCGGTAGCGTCAACTACGAGCAGTACTTC.

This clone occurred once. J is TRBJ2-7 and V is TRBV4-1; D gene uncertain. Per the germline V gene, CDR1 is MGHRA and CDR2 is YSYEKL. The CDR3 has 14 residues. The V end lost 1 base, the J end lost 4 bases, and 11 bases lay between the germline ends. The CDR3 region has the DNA TGCGCCAGCAGCCAAGCCAGGCAGGTATACGAGCAGTACTTC. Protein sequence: CASSQARQVYEQYF.

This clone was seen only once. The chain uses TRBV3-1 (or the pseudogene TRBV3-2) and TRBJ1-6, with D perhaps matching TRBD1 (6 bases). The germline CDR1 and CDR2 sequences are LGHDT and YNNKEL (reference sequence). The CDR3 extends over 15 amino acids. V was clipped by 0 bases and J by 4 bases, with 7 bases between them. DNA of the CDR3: TGTGCCAGCAGCCAAGAAGACAGGTATAATTCACCCCTCCACTTT. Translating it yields CASSQEDRYNSPLHF.

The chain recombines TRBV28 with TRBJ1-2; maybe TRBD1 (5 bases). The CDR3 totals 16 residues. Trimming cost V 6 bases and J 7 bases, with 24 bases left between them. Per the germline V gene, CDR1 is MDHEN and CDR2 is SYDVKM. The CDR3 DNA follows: TGTGCCAGCAGGAAACCGCCGGCTACAGTTGGGGGTGGCTACACCTTC. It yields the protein CASRKPPATVGGGYTF.

The CDR3 region is CASSGKVGYSNQPQHF. CDR3 sequence (DNA): TGTGCCAGCAGCGGAAAGGTGGGCTATAGCAATCAGCCCCAGCATTTT. The chain uses TRBV7-8 and TRBJ1-5; D remains ambiguous. V was cut by 5 bases and J by 0 bases, with 14 bases left in between. Germline assignment: CDR1 SGHVS and CDR2 FQNEAQ. The CDR3 is made up of 16 amino acids.

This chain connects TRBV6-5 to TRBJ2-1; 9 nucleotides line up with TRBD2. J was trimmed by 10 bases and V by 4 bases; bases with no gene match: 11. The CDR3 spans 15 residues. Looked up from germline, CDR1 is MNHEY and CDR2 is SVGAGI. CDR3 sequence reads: CASSSTGTSQREQFF. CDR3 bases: TGTGCCAGCAGTTCCACGGGGACTAGCCAGCGGGAGCAGTTCTTC.

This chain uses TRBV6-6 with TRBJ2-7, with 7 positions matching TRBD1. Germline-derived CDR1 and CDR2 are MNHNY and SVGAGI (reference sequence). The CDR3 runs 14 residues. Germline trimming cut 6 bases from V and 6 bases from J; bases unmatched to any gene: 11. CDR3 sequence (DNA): TGTGCCAGCAGGGGGAACAGGGGTGGGCTCGAGCAGTACTTC. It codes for CASRGNRGGLEQYF.

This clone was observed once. The CDR3 bases are TGTGCCATCAGTGAGCAGAGAGGGGGTATGGGCTACACCTTC. Translation gives CAISEQRGGMGYTF. This chain uses TRBV10-3 with TRBJ1-2; possibly TRBD1 for D (6 bases). The germline V gene encodes CDR1 ENHRY and CDR2 SYGVKD. The CDR3 runs to 14 residues. V gave up 2 bases and J gave up 8 bases, with 15 bases separating them.

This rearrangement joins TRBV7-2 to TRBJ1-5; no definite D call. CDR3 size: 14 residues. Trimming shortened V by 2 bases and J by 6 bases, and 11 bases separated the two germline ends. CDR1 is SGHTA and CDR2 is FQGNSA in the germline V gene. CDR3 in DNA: TGTGCCAGCAGCTTAATGGAGGGCGTTCAGCCCCAGCATTTT. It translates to CASSLMEGVQPQHF. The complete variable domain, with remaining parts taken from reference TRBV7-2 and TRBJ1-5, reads GAGVSQSPSNKVTEKGKDVELRCDPISGHTALYWYRQSLGQGLEFLIYFQGNSAPDKSGLPSDRFSAERTGGSVSTLTIQRTQQEDSAVYLCASSLMEGVQPQHFGDGTRLSIL.

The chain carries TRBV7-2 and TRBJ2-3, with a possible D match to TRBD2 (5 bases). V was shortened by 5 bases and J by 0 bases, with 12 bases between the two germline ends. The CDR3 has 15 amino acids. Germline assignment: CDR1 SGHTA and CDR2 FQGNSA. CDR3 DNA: TGTGCCAGCAGCCTTTCGACGGGAAGCACAGATACGCAGTATTTT. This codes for CASSLSTGSTDTQYF.

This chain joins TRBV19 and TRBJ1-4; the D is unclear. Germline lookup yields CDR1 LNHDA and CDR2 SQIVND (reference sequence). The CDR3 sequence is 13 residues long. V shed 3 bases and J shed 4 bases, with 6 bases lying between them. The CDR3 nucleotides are TGTGCCAGTAGTATGGGTCTTAATGAAAAACTGTTTTTT. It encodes CASSMGLNEKLFF.

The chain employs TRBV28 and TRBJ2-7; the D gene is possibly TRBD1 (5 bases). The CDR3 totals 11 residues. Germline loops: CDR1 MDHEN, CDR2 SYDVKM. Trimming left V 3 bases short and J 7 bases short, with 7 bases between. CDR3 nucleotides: TGTGCCAGCAGTTTTAGGGGTGAGCAGTACTTC. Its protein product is CASSFRGEQYF.

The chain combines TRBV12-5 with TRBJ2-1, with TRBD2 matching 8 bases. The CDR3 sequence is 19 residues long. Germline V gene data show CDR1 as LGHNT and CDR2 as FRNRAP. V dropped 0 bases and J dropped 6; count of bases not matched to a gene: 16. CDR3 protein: CASGLVRGQAGRVINEQFF. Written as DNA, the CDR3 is TGTGCTAGTGGTTTGGTACGGGGTCAGGCCGGGAGGGTCATCAATGAGCAGTTCTTC.

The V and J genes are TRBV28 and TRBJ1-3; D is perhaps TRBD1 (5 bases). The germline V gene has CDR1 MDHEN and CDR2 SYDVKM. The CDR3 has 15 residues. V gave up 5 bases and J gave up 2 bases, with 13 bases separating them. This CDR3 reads CASSIRDHAGNTIYF. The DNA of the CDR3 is TGTGCCAGCAGTATCCGGGACCATGCTGGAAACACCATATATTTT.

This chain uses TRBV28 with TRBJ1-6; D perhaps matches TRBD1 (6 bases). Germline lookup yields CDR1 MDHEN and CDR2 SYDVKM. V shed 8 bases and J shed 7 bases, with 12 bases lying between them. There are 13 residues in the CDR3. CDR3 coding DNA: TGTGCCAGCGAGGACAGCCTAAATTCACCCCTCCACTTT. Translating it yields CASEDSLNSPLHF.

Here the CDR3 reads CASSFMATNGGQETQYF. Written as DNA, the CDR3 is TGTGCCAGCAGCTTTATGGCTACTAACGGGGGGCAAGAGACCCAGTACTTC. This chain joins TRBV7-2 and TRBJ2-5; 7 positions match TRBD2. This CDR3 has 17 residues. V lost 3 bases to trimming and J lost 2 bases; unmatched junction nucleotides: 12. Germline V gene sequence: CDR1 SGHTA, CDR2 FQGNSA.

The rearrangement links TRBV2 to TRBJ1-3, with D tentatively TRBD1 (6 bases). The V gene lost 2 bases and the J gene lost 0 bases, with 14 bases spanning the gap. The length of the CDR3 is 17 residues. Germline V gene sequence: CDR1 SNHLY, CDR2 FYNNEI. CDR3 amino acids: CASSERGARSSGNTIYF. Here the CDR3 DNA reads TGTGCCAGCAGTGAAAGGGGGGCCAGGAGCTCTGGAAACACCATATATTTT.

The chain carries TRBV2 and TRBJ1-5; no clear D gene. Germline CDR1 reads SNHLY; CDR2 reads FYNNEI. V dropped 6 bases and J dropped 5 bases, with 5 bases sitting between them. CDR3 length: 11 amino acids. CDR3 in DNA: TGTGCCAGCAGCCTCGATCAGCCCCAGCATTTT. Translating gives CASSLDQPQHF.

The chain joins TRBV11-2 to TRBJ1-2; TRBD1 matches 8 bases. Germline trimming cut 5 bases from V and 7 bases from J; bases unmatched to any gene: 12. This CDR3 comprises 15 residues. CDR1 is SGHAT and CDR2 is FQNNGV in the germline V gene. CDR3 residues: CASSRGGQGDGGYTF. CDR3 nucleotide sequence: TGTGCCAGCAGCAGAGGAGGACAGGGAGACGGTGGCTACACCTTC.

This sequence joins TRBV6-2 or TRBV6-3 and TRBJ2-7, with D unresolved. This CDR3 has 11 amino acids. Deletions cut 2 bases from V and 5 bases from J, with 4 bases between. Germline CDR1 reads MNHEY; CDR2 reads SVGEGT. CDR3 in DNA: TGTGCCAGCAGTTACAGTAACGAGCAGTACTTC. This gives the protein CASSYSNEQYF.

The DNA for the CDR3 is TGTGCCACCAGCAGGGTGACGGGACAGGGGTCTTATAATTCACCCCTCCACTTT. The encoded protein is CATSRVTGQGSYNSPLHF. The chain uses TRBV15 and TRBJ1-6; TRBD1 aligns across 10 bases. The CDR3 contains 18 residues. V lost 3 bases to trimming and J lost 4 bases; unmatched junction nucleotides: 9. CDR1 is LNHNV, CDR2 YYDKDF, per germline (reference sequence). The full variable domain, rest sourced from reference TRBV15 and TRBJ1-6, is DAMVIQNPRYQVTQFGKPVTLSCSQTLNHNVMYWYQQKSSQAPKLLFHYYDKDFNNEADTPDNFQSRRPNTSFCFLDIRSPGLGDTAMYLCATSRVTGQGSYNSPLHFGNGTRLTVT.